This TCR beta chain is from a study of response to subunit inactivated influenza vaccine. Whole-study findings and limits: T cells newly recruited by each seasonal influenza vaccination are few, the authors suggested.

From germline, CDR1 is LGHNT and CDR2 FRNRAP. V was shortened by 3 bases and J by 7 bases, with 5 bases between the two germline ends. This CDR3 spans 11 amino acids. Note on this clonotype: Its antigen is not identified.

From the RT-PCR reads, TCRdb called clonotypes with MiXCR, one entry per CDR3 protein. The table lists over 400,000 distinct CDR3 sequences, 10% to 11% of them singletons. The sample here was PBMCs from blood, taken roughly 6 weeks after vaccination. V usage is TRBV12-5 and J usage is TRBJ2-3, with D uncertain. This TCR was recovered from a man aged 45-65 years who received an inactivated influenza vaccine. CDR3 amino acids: CASGLGNTQYF. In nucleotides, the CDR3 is TGTGCTAGTGGTTTAGGAAATACGCAGTATTTT. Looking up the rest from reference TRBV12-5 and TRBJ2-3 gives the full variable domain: DARVTQTPRHKVTEMGQEVTMRCQPILGHNTVFWYRQTMMQGLELLAYFRNRAPLDDSGMPKDRFSAEMPDATLATLKIQPSEPRDSAVYFCASGLGNTQYFGPGTRLTVL.